The 22 T cell receptor beta chains in this list originate from one sample, sequenced in a study of T cell changes during pregnancy in multiple sclerosis (dated by TCRdb to about 2019). The library was produced with the immunoSEQ multiplex PCR assay. TCRdb obtained this table from immuneACCESS and retained in-frame rearrangements with V and J assigned. These tables miss some clones; where compared with another copy, unresolved V genes account for less than half of the shortfall, and the remainder is unexplained. This sample has more than 85,000 clones in its table, and 94% of those were observed once. The leading ten clones occupy 1.5% to 2% of the sample. Sample: peripheral blood, taken after pregnancy. Receptor source: a female donor in good health, enrolled as a control in a pregnancy study.

The CDR3 spells CAWAGLAGYSGANVLTF. CDR3 sequence (DNA): TGTGCCTGGGCTGGACTAGCGGGCTACTCTGGGGCCAACGTCCTGACTTTC. This chain joins TRBV30 and TRBJ2-6; 11 bases align to TRBD2. V trimming: 5 bases; J trimming: 0 bases; junction bases outside the gene matches: 6. The V gene's germline CDR1 is GTSNPN and CDR2 SVGIG (reference sequence). This CDR3 region has 17 residues.

The V gene is TRBV6-1, the J gene TRBJ1-2; tentatively, D is TRBD1 (5 bases). This CDR3 region has 15 residues. In germline, CDR1 is MNHNS, CDR2 SASEGT. Trimming took 6 bases from V and 0 from J, leaving 14 bases between them. The DNA for the CDR3 is TGTGCCAGCAGCTATATTCAGGGATCTAACTATGGCTACACCTTC. Its protein is CASSYIQGSNYGYTF.

J is TRBJ2-3 and V is TRBV30; D call uncertain. V gave up 4 bases and J gave up 7 bases, with 15 bases separating them. The V gene's germline CDR1 is GTSNPN and CDR2 SVGIG (reference sequence). This CDR3 has 13 amino acids. The CDR3 DNA is TGTGCCTGGACCCCATCCGGAGTTAATACGCAGTATTTT. Translated, it gives CAWTPSGVNTQYF.

In its sample, this clone was seen once. The chain employs TRBV4-1 and TRBJ2-5, with D unresolved. V was cut by 4 bases and J by 2 bases, with 8 bases left in between. The CDR3 extends over 13 amino acids. Looked up from germline, CDR1 is MGHRA and CDR2 is YSYEKL. This CDR3 is CASSLNRQETQYF. In DNA, the CDR3 is TGCGCCAGCAGCCTGAACAGACAAGAGACCCAGTACTTC.

V is TRBV2 and J is TRBJ1-1; TRBD1 matches 7 bases. Germline CDR1 SNHLY, CDR2 FYNNEI. V lost 7 bases to trimming and J lost 5 bases; unmatched junction nucleotides: 10. The CDR3 is 14 amino acids. The CDR3 reads CASTLQGSRTEAFF. The CDR3 DNA reads TGTGCCAGCACCCTACAGGGGTCGCGGACTGAAGCTTTCTTT.

This CDR3 is CASSVLAYNEQFF. The CDR3 nucleotides read TGTGCCAGCAGTGTACTAGCTTACAATGAGCAGTTCTTC. The chain links TRBV28 to TRBJ2-1; a weak D match, TRBD2 (6 bases). Germline assignment: CDR1 MDHEN and CDR2 SYDVKM. V lost 5 bases to trimming and J lost 4 bases, with 9 bases between them. CDR3 length: 13 amino acids.

This clone was seen just once. V gene TRBV28 combines with J gene TRBJ2-7; tentative D call: TRBD1 (6 bases). The germline V gene encodes CDR1 MDHEN and CDR2 SYDVKM. The CDR3 covers 15 residues. The ends were cut back, 5 bases at V and 3 bases at J, with 17 bases in the middle. The CDR3 nucleotides read TGTGCCAGCAGTGGCGGCCGGGCAGGGGTCTACGAGCAGTACTTC. Translating it yields CASSGGRAGVYEQYF.

This chain links TRBV7-2 with TRBJ2-7; weak D call: TRBD2 (6 bases). Trimming pared 5 bases from V and 7 bases from J, leaving 21 bases between. The CDR3 extends over 15 amino acids. Germline loops: CDR1 SGHTA, CDR2 FQGNSA. The CDR3 protein is CASSAQGGERWEQYF. The CDR3 nucleotides read TGTGCCAGCAGCGCCCAAGGAGGGGAGAGGTGGGAGCAGTACTTC.

This clone has just one count. The chain recombines TRBV2 with TRBJ2-5, with a tentative D call TRBD2 (5 bases). This CDR3 is built from 12 residues. Trimming took off 7 bases at V and 3 bases at J, with 9 bases between the two ends. From germline, CDR1 is SNHLY and CDR2 FYNNEI. This chain's CDR3 is CASTGSEETQYF. DNA for the CDR3: TGTGCCAGCACGGGATCGGAAGAGACCCAGTACTTC.

The chain joins TRBV7-8 to TRBJ2-7; D unclear. V gave up 5 bases and J gave up 5 bases, with 7 bases separating them. The CDR3 covers 11 residues. Germline CDR1 reads SGHVS; CDR2 reads FQNEAQ. The CDR3 protein is CASSPLHEQYF. In DNA, the CDR3 is TGTGCCAGCAGCCCCCTCCACGAGCAGTACTTC.

The chain carries TRBV5-6 and TRBJ1-2; D is unresolved. Germline values: CDR1 SGHDT, CDR2 YYEEEE. The CDR3 has 15 residues. V lost 0 bases and J lost 1, with 10 bases in between. CDR3 nucleotides: TGTGCCAGCAGCTTGGCCGCGAGCTTTAACTATGGCTACACCTTC. It specifies CASSLAASFNYGYTF.

The chain joins TRBV5-1 to TRBJ2-7, with 10 positions matching TRBD1. CDR3 size: 15 residues. Trimming cost V 8 bases and J 5 bases; bases outside gene matches: 13. Germline V gives CDR1 SGHRS, CDR2 YFSETQ. CDR3 region: CARNKRTGGLNEQYF. CDR3 in DNA: TGCGCCAGAAACAAAAGGACAGGGGGATTAAACGAGCAGTACTTC.

The J gene is TRBJ2-5, the V gene TRBV5-4; TRBD1 is a possible D gene (7 bases). This CDR3 region has 14 residues. Trimming took off 0 bases at V and 5 bases at J, with 11 bases between the two ends. CDR1 SGHNT and CDR2 YYREEE come from the germline V gene (reference sequence). CDR3 nucleotides: TGTGCCAGCAGCTTGGAGGGGGCGGGGGAGACCCAGTACTTC. Translating it yields CASSLEGAGETQYF. The complete variable domain, with remaining parts taken from reference TRBV5-4 and TRBJ2-5, reads ETGVTQSPTHLIKTRGQQVTLRCSSQSGHNTVSWYQQALGQGPQFIFQYYREEENGRGNFPPRFSGLQFPNYSSELNVNALELDDSALYLCASSLEGAGETQYFGPGTRLLVL.

This clone was detected only once. The rearrangement joins TRBV4-1 to TRBJ2-6; D is undetermined. Trimming left V 1 base short and J 1 base short, with 5 bases between. The CDR3 length is 15 residues. CDR1 is MGHRA, CDR2 YSYEKL, per germline. The CDR3 nucleotides are TGCGCCAGCAGCCAAGTAGATTCTGGGGCCAACGTCCTGACTTTC. Amino acid sequence: CASSQVDSGANVLTF.

This sequence joins TRBV28 and TRBJ1-1, with 12 bases identical to TRBD1. The ends lost 4 bases at V and 5 bases at J; junction bases unmatched: 11. Germline lookup yields CDR1 MDHEN and CDR2 SYDVKM. The CDR3 loop spans 17 amino acids. The CDR3 region is CASSSPGTGGPGTEAFF. The CDR3 nucleotides are TGTGCCAGCAGTTCCCCCGGGACAGGGGGCCCGGGGACTGAAGCTTTCTTT.

The chain has TRBV6-1 and TRBJ2-1; 10 nucleotides align to TRBD2. The V and J ends lost 1 base and 8 bases, in that order; junction bases with no gene match: 11. Germline V CDR1 and CDR2: MNHNS, SASEGT. This CDR3 spans 17 amino acids. CDR3 coding DNA: TGTGCCAGCAGTGAAGAAGCGGGAGGGCCCTCGAGGTATGAGCAGTTCTTC. This codes for CASSEEAGGPSRYEQFF.

This chain connects TRBV5-1 to TRBJ1-3; 9 positions agree with TRBD1. Germline lookup yields CDR1 SGHRS and CDR2 YFSETQ. Trimming cost V 0 bases and J 5 bases; bases outside gene matches: 3. This CDR3 contains 15 residues. The CDR3 DNA reads as TGCGCCAGCAGCTTGGCAGGGACAGGGAGAAACACCATATATTTT. It yields the protein CASSLAGTGRNTIYF.

V gene TRBV7-9 combines with J gene TRBJ2-5; possibly TRBD2 for D (7 bases). The CDR3 runs to 14 residues. From germline, CDR1 is SEHNR and CDR2 FQNEAQ (reference sequence). With 4 bases removed from V and 2 bases from J, the gap between germline ends came to 11 bases. CDR3: CASSSEGGQETQYF. DNA of the CDR3: TGTGCCAGCAGCTCGGAGGGGGGGCAAGAGACCCAGTACTTC.

CDR3 protein: CASSAEGETQYF. The CDR3 DNA sequence: TGTGCCAGCAGTGCTGAGGGAGAGACCCAGTACTTC. The J gene is TRBJ2-5, the V gene TRBV6-1, with a possible D match to TRBD2 (5 bases). Trimming stripped 4 bases from V and 4 bases from J, with 7 bases between. Germline assignment: CDR1 MNHNS and CDR2 SASEGT. CDR3 length: 12 residues.

The chain combines TRBV28 with TRBJ1-2, with a tentative D call TRBD1 (6 bases). Between the trimmed V and J ends, which lost 4 bases and 4 bases, there was a span of 19 bases. CDR3 size: 16 residues. Germline CDR1 and CDR2: MDHEN and SYDVKM. CDR3 protein: CASSSLTGQSLYGYTF. CDR3 coding DNA: TGTGCCAGCAGTTCCCTTACCGGACAGAGCCTCTATGGCTACACCTTC.

This clone was detected a few times. This rearrangement joins TRBV29-1 to TRBJ2-3, with 14 positions matching TRBD2. In germline, CDR1 is SQVTM, CDR2 ANQGSEA. This CDR3 is 17 amino acids long. V lost 4 bases, J lost 5 bases, and 11 bases stayed unmatched. This chain's CDR3 is CSVGGSGTSGRQDTQYF. In DNA form, the CDR3 reads TGCAGCGTTGGGGGTTCCGGGACTAGCGGGAGACAAGATACGCAGTATTTT.

The rearrangement uses TRBV5-5 and TRBJ1-5; TRBD1 matches 9 bases. Trimming cost V 4 bases and J 6 bases; bases outside gene matches: 5. This CDR3 region has 14 residues. Germline loops: CDR1 SGHKS, CDR2 YYEKEE (reference sequence). CDR3 amino acids: CASSRTGGRQPQHF. The CDR3 DNA reads as TGTGCCAGCAGCCGCACAGGGGGCCGTCAGCCCCAGCATTTT.